Presented here are 17 T cell receptor beta chains from one specimen sequenced in a study of blood T cell repertoires in COVID-19. TCRdb keeps only in-frame clones here, not all; method: immunoSEQ multiplex PCR. Altogether around 390,000 clones are present, 85% to 90% being singletons, with the ten largest covering around 9.3%. Sequenced input: PBMCs or T cells enriched from blood (not recorded which). Receptors originate from a woman in her forties or fifties who had recovered from COVID-19.

The J gene is TRBJ1-5, the V gene TRBV5-1; 11 nucleotides agree with TRBD1. CDR1 is SGHRS and CDR2 is YFSETQ in the germline V gene. The CDR3 length is 16 residues. J lost 6 bases, V lost 4 bases, and 9 bases had no gene match. DNA of the CDR3: TGCGCCAGCAGCGCCGGGACAGGGGGTAAGCGTCAGCCCCAGCATTTT. Encoded protein: CASSAGTGGKRQPQHF.

The chain combines TRBV6-6 with TRBJ2-7; 10 nucleotides align to TRBD1. The CDR3 runs to 15 residues. Germline-derived CDR1 and CDR2 are MNHNY and SVGAGI (reference sequence). The V gene end was trimmed by 9 bases and the J gene end by 6 bases; junction bases not matched to a gene: 14. In DNA, the CDR3 is TGTGCCAGTGAGACAGGGGGCTCTGGACTACGCGAGCAGTACTTC. The encoded protein is CASETGGSGLREQYF.

The chain has TRBV11-2 and TRBJ2-3; D uncertain. This CDR3 has 10 amino acids. Germline V gives CDR1 SGHAT, CDR2 FQNNGV. Deletions cut 6 bases from V and 6 bases from J, with 4 bases between. CDR3 nucleotide sequence: TGTGCCAGCAGAGAGGATACGCAGTATTTT. Encoded protein: CASREDTQYF.

The CDR3 sequence is CASSAPAPLDTQYF. The CDR3 DNA is TGTGCCAGCAGTGCCCCAGCGCCCCTGGATACGCAGTATTTT. The V gene is TRBV25-1, the J gene TRBJ2-3; D not resolved. Germline V CDR1 and CDR2: MGHDK, SYGVNS. Trimming removed 4 bases from V and 6 bases from J, with 14 bases in between. The CDR3 consists of 14 residues. The full variable domain, its missing parts supplied by reference TRBV25-1 and TRBJ2-3, is EADIYQTPRYLVIGTGKKITLECSQTMGHDKMYWYQQDPGMELHLIHYSYGVNSTEKGDLSSESTVSRIRTEHFPLTLESARPSHTSQYLCASSAPAPLDTQYFGPGTRLTVL.

This CDR3 reads CASSQTGEVLYGYTF. The CDR3 DNA is TGTGCCAGCTCGCAAACAGGGGAAGTACTTTATGGCTACACCTTC. This chain joins TRBV18 and TRBJ1-2; 7 bases are a match to TRBD1. The V segment lost 6 bases and the J segment 5 bases; nucleotides outside the gene matches: 12. This CDR3 is 15 amino acids long. Germline assignment: CDR1 KGHSH and CDR2 LQKENI.

This clone was counted only a few times. The chain is built from TRBV30 and TRBJ1-3; no reliable D call. This CDR3 has 12 amino acids. The germline gives CDR1 GTSNPN, CDR2 SVGIG (reference sequence). V was cut by 4 bases and J by 4 bases, with 8 bases left in between. The CDR3 DNA follows: TGTGCCTGGAACGGGGTGGGAAACACCATATATTTT. Its translation is CAWNGVGNTIYF. Variable domain in full (rest from reference TRBV30 and TRBJ1-3): SQTIHQWPATLVQPVGSPLSLECTVEGTSNPNLYWYRQAAGRGLQLLFYSVGIGQISSEVPQNLSASRPQDRQFILSSKKLLLSDSGFYLCAWNGVGNTIYFGEGSWLTVV.

The J gene is TRBJ1-2, the V gene TRBV9; D unclear. Germline V gene sequence: CDR1 SGDLS, CDR2 YYNGEE. This CDR3 spans 14 amino acids. Trimming stripped 4 bases from V and 5 bases from J, with 15 bases between. The CDR3 loop reads CASSTRGYGYGYTF. Here the CDR3 DNA reads TGTGCCAGCAGCACACGAGGCTATGGTTATGGCTACACCTTC.

The chain has TRBV4-3 and TRBJ1-2, with D maybe TRBD1 (5 bases). CDR1 is LGHNA and CDR2 is YSLEER in the germline V gene. This CDR3 is 13 amino acids long. V dropped 1 base and J dropped 8 bases, with 11 bases sitting between them. DNA of the CDR3: TGCGCCAGCAGCCAAGCCGGGGGTCGAGGCTACACCTTC. Protein sequence: CASSQAGGRGYTF.

The gene calls are TRBV5-1 and TRBJ2-5; no firm D call. The CDR3 contains 12 residues. Germline CDR1 reads SGHRS; CDR2 reads YFSETQ. Trimming pared 1 base from V and 4 bases from J, leaving 5 bases between. This CDR3 reads CASSLNLETQYF. The CDR3 DNA reads as TGCGCCAGCAGCTTGAACTTAGAGACCCAGTACTTC.

This clone was found once. The rearrangement joins TRBV28 to TRBJ1-1, with 7 bases that match TRBD1. The CDR3 totals 14 residues. The V and J ends lost 8 bases and 4 bases, in that order; junction bases with no gene match: 10. Germline values: CDR1 MDHEN, CDR2 SYDVKM. In DNA form, the CDR3 reads TGTGCCAGCCTCGTGGGCACAGGGGCCACTGAAGCTTTCTTT. Translating gives CASLVGTGATEAFF. The whole variable domain, remainder taken from reference TRBV28 and TRBJ1-1, is DVKVTQSSRYLVKRTGEKVFLECVQDMDHENMFWYRQDPGLGLRLIYFSYDVKMKEKGDIPEGYSVSREKKERFSLILESASTNQTSMYLCASLVGTGATEAFFGQGTRLTVV.

The chain links TRBV5-1 to TRBJ2-5, with D tentatively TRBD2 (5 bases). The ends were cut back, 5 bases at V and 2 bases at J, with 13 bases in the middle. The germline V gene has CDR1 SGHRS and CDR2 YFSETQ. The CDR3 is made up of 14 amino acids. CDR3 sequence (DNA): TGCGCCAGCAGTTATGGACGGGGACAAGAGACCCAGTACTTC. It encodes CASSYGRGQETQYF.

The chain employs TRBV29-1 and TRBJ1-1, with a weak D call TRBD1 (6 bases). Trimming cost V 6 bases and J 4 bases, with 15 bases left between them. CDR3 length equals 13 residues. Germline V lookup: CDR1 SQVTM, CDR2 ANQGSEA. The CDR3 coding sequence is TGCAGCGTCTACAGGGAGTCGGGCACTGAAGCTTTCTTT. As protein: CSVYRESGTEAFF.

This chain links TRBV4-1 with TRBJ2-5; no firm D call. V was cut by 1 base and J by 5 bases, with 11 bases left in between. The CDR3 has 14 amino acids. The germline gives CDR1 MGHRA, CDR2 YSYEKL. The CDR3 DNA sequence: TGCGCCAGCAGCCAAGCGGGTTACGGGGAGACCCAGTACTTC. This gives the protein CASSQAGYGETQYF.

This clone was picked up one time. This rearrangement joins TRBV12-3 or TRBV12-4 to TRBJ1-5, with D hard to call. With 5 bases removed from V and 5 bases from J, the gap between germline ends came to 10 bases. CDR3 size: 13 residues. CDR3 sequence reads: CASSLASDQPQHF. CDR3 sequence (DNA): TGTGCCAGCAGTCTCGCCTCGGATCAGCCCCAGCATTTT.

The chain links TRBV9 to TRBJ1-2, with TRBD1 matching 7 bases. The V gene's germline CDR1 is SGDLS and CDR2 YYNGEE. V shed 0 bases, J shed 6 bases, and the junction held 5 bases outside the gene matches. The length of the CDR3 is 14 residues. CDR3 sequence (DNA): TGTGCCAGCAGCGTAGAGGGGGCGCGGGATGGCTACACCTTC. It yields the protein CASSVEGARDGYTF.

V and J are TRBV6-5 and TRBJ1-3; D unresolved. Germline CDR1 and CDR2: MNHEY and SVGAGI. Trimming took off 0 bases at V and 0 bases at J, with 9 bases between the two ends. The CDR3 consists of 16 residues. DNA for the CDR3: TGTGCCAGCAGTTACTCGTTACAGCTCTCTGGAAACACCATATATTTT. Translated, it gives CASSYSLQLSGNTIYF.

This clone is a singleton in its sample. The CDR3 DNA follows: TGTGCCAGCAGTGATCTAGCGGGGAGCCTACTTGGCGCGACCCAGTACTTC. Residues: CASSDLAGSLLGATQYF. V gene TRBV2 combines with J gene TRBJ2-5, with 9 positions matching TRBD2. CDR1 is SNHLY and CDR2 is FYNNEI in the germline V gene. The J segment lost 7 bases and the V segment lost 3 bases, leaving 15 bases of the junction unmatched. The CDR3 totals 17 residues.